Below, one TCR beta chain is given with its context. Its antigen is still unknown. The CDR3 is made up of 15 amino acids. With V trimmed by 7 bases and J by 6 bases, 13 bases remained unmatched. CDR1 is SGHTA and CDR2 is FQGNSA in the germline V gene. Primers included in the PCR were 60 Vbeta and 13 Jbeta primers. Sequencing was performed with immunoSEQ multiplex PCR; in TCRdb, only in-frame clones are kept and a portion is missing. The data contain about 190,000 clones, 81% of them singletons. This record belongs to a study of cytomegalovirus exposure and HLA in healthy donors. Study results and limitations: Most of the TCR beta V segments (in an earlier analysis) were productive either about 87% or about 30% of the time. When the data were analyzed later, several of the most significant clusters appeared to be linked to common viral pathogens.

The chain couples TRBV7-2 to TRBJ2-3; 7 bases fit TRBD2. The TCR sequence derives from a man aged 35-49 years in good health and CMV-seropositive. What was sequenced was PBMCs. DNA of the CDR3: TGTGCCAGCACCCCAGGGAGGGGACTCGGGGATACGCAGTATTTT. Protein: CASTPGRGLGDTQYF.